This is a list of T cell receptor beta chains from one sample in a study of T cell responses to AZD1222 COVID-19 vaccine. The method was immunoSEQ multiplex PCR; TCRdb's version includes in-frame clones alone and lacks a portion of them. The table includes over 85,000 clones, around 81% detected once. Material: peripheral blood, obtained on day 0 of AZD1222 vaccination. These receptors were taken from an adult in good health. Each CDR3 is given with its conserved first and last residue. Fields, in order: J gene, D gene, clone size, CDR3 length, V gene, CDR3 protein, CDR3 DNA. The D gene is left open where the match is weak. Clone sizes are given selectively: once, few, many, or a class where the clone is expanded.

>TRBJ2-1|-|-|15|TRBV7-9
CASSRTGLSYNEQFF
TGTGCCAGCAGCCGAACAGGGTTAAGCTACAATGAGCAGTTCTTC
>TRBJ2-1|TRBD2|-|13|TRBV19
CASSGRLYNEQFF
TGTGCCAGTAGCGGGAGGCTCTACAATGAGCAGTTCTTC
>TRBJ1-5|-|-|13|TRBV5-1
CASSLAMNQPQHF
TGCGCCAGCAGCTTGGCCATGAATCAGCCCCAGCATTTT
>TRBJ2-2|-|-|16|TRBV10-3
CAISDEINKGTGELFF
TGTGCCATCAGTGACGAGATTAATAAGGGTACCGGGGAGCTGTTTTTT
>TRBJ1-2|-|-|12|TRBV6-6
CASSPDGYGYTF
TGTGCCAGCAGCCCGGATGGCTATGGCTACACCTTC
>TRBJ1-1|-|-|14|TRBV19
CASSPDGANTEAFF
TGTGCCAGTAGCCCGGACGGTGCGAACACTGAAGCTTTCTTT
>TRBJ1-1|-|-|14|TRBV28
CASSLDRRNTEAFF
TGTGCCAGCAGTTTAGACCGCCGGAACACTGAAGCTTTCTTT
>TRBJ1-2|-|-|16|TRBV7-2
CASSLVSRGGTYGYTF
TGTGCCAGCAGCTTAGTATCGCGAGGGGGTACCTATGGCTACACCTTC
>TRBJ1-2|-|-|16|TRBV19
CASRLPRGGNNYGYTF
TGTGCCAGTAGGCTGCCCCGGGGCGGGAATAACTATGGCTACACCTTC
>TRBJ2-7|TRBD2|-|15|TRBV6-5
CASSYSAGESYEQYF
TGTGCCAGCAGTTACTCTGCGGGAGAATCCTACGAGCAGTACTTC
>TRBJ1-3|TRBD1|-|17|TRBV28
CASRQTGLRGRGNTIYF
TGTGCCAGCAGACAGACAGGGCTAAGGGGAAGGGGAAACACCATATATTTT
>TRBJ2-3|-|-|12|TRBV12-3/TRBV12-4
CASRSGTDTQYF
TGTGCCAGCAGGAGCGGCACAGATACGCAGTATTTT
>TRBJ1-1|-|-|14|TRBV28
CASSQPGRNPEAFF
TGTGCCAGCAGTCAGCCGGGGCGTAACCCCGAAGCTTTCTTT
>TRBJ2-3|TRBD2|-|14|TRBV10-2
CASRLAGSPDTQYF
TGCGCCAGTCGCTTAGCGGGATCCCCAGATACGCAGTATTTT
>TRBJ1-2|TRBD1|-|13|TRBV6-5
CASGDSWGYGYTF
TGTGCCAGCGGGGACAGTTGGGGCTATGGCTACACCTTC
>TRBJ1-6|-|-|13|TRBV27
CASSLDGESPLHF
TGTGCCAGCAGTTTGGACGGCGAGTCACCCCTCCACTTT
>TRBJ2-5|-|-|14|TRBV18
CASSPPSSGETQYF
TGTGCCAGCTCACCACCGTCCTCGGGGGAGACCCAGTACTTC
>TRBJ1-6|-|-|14|TRBV2
CASRLGEAPPPLHF
TGTGCCAGCCGCTTGGGGGAGGCCCCCCCACCCCTCCACTTT
>TRBJ2-7|-|-|21|TRBV4-2
CASSQESPMRGKASHPYEQYF
TGTGCCAGCAGCCAAGAAAGCCCCATGAGGGGTAAGGCCAGCCACCCCTACGAGCAGTACTTC
>TRBJ2-3|TRBD2|-|16|TRBV28
CASSLGRIAGGFLQYF
TGTGCCAGCAGTTTAGGCCGGATAGCGGGGGGGTTCTTGCAGTATTTT
>TRBJ1-5|TRBD1|once|14|TRBV30
CAWSGGQSYQPQHF
TGTGCCTGGAGTGGGGGACAGTCCTATCAGCCCCAGCATTTT
>TRBJ2-7|-|-|14|TRBV18
CASLTDPAIGEQYF
TGTGCCAGCTTGACGGATCCCGCTATCGGCGAGCAGTACTTC
>TRBJ2-5|TRBD1|-|14|TRBV7-9
CASSSDRGAETQYF
TGTGCCAGCAGCTCGGACAGGGGAGCGGAGACCCAGTACTTC
>TRBJ2-7|-|-|15|TRBV7-9
CASSLSQGRIDEQYF
TGTGCCAGCAGCTTAAGCCAGGGGAGGATCGACGAGCAGTACTTC
>TRBJ1-6|-|few|16|TRBV28
CASSRLGTEENSPLHF
TGTGCCAGCAGCCGCCTAGGGACGGAAGAGAATTCACCCCTCCACTTT
>TRBJ1-1|TRBD1|-|15|TRBV5-1
CASSLGQGRLSEAFF
TGCGCCAGCAGCCTGGGACAGGGTCGCTTGTCTGAAGCTTTCTTT
>TRBJ1-2|-|-|14|TRBV4-3
CASSQGTGNYGYTF
TGCGCCAGCAGCCAGGGTACAGGGAACTATGGCTACACCTTC
>TRBJ1-5|-|-|14|TRBV30
CAWTVGNSNQPQHF
TGTGCCTGGACGGTAGGGAATAGCAATCAGCCCCAGCATTTT
>TRBJ2-3|TRBD2|few|14|TRBV9
CASSGGTSVDTQYF
TGTGCCAGCAGCGGAGGGACTAGCGTGGATACGCAGTATTTT
>TRBJ2-5|TRBD1|-|14|TRBV11-3
CASSPRTGQETQYF
TGTGCCAGCAGCCCTCGGACAGGACAAGAGACCCAGTACTTC
>TRBJ2-7|TRBD1|-|14|TRBV2
CASRRQGTTYEQYF
TGTGCCAGCAGAAGACAGGGGACCACCTACGAGCAGTACTTC
>TRBJ1-1|-|-|11|TRBV7-9
CASRRETEAFF
TGTGCCAGCAGGAGGGAGACCGAAGCTTTCTTT
>TRBJ1-2|-|-|16|TRBV7-2
CASSLASGTTNYGYTF
TGTGCCAGCAGCTTAGCGTCGGGGACAACTAACTATGGCTACACCTTC
>TRBJ1-1|TRBD1|-|17|TRBV4-3
CASSQVLQGGKDTEAFF
TGCGCCAGCAGCCAAGTATTACAGGGGGGTAAAGACACTGAAGCTTTCTTT
>TRBJ1-2|-|-|13|TRBV30
CAWSLPFGGGYTF
TGTGCCTGGAGTCTTCCGTTCGGTGGTGGCTACACCTTC
>TRBJ2-3|-|-|14|TRBV3-1/TRBV3-2
CASSQRSGGDTQYF
TGTGCCAGCAGCCAGCGAAGTGGAGGAGATACGCAGTATTTT
>TRBJ1-1|-|-|15|TRBV18
CASSRNGGANTEAFF
TGTGCCAGCTCCCGGAACGGGGGGGCAAACACTGAAGCTTTCTTT
>TRBJ2-3|-|-|15|TRBV5-1
CASSLTGAWADTQYF
TGCGCCAGCAGCTTGACGGGAGCTTGGGCAGATACGCAGTATTTT
>TRBJ1-1|-|few|16|TRBV7-9
CASSPNPSQGQPEAFF
TGTGCCAGCAGCCCCAACCCTTCGCAGGGGCAACCTGAAGCTTTCTTT
>TRBJ2-5|-|-|13|TRBV19
CASKAGTQETQYF
TGTGCCAGTAAGGCGGGAACCCAAGAGACCCAGTACTTC
>TRBJ1-6|-|-|15|TRBV18
CASSPGPRGNSPLHF
TGTGCCAGCTCACCGGGCCCGAGGGGAAATTCACCCCTCCACTTT
>TRBJ1-3|-|-|15|TRBV30
CAWSARGGTGNTIYF
TGTGCCTGGAGTGCAAGGGGGGGGACTGGAAACACCATATATTTT
>TRBJ2-2|-|-|13|TRBV9
CASSATPGGELFF
TGTGCCAGCAGCGCAACTCCCGGGGGGGAGCTGTTTTTT